The next 10 T cell receptor beta chains were all read from a single sample in a study of cytomegalovirus exposure and HLA in healthy donors. Researchers ran the PCR with 60 Vbeta and 13 Jbeta primers. Libraries were prepared by immunoSEQ multiplex PCR; TCRdb keeps only in-frame clonotypes and omits some of them. The table includes roughly 190,000 clones, roughly three quarters detected once. Sample: PBMCs. All receptors derive from a woman aged 18-30 years in good health and CMV-seronegative.

The chain employs TRBV7-3 and TRBJ2-5; TRBD2 matches at 8 bases. The V gene's germline CDR1 is SGHTA and CDR2 FQGTGA. J gave up 2 bases and V 5 bases, and 10 bases lay outside the gene matches. The length of the CDR3 is 16 residues. In nucleotides, the CDR3 is TGTGCCAGCAGCCCCCACCCCACTAGCGGACAAGAGACCCAGTACTTC. This codes for CASSPHPTSGQETQYF.

The rearrangement joins TRBV23-1 to TRBJ2-3; 9 nucleotides line up with TRBD1. TRBV23-1 is placed among ORFs of uncertain function. V dropped 8 bases and J dropped 2; count of bases not matched to a gene: 8. CDR3 length equals 15 residues. The CDR3 DNA reads as TGCGCCAGCGATCAAGGACAGGGGATCACAGATACGCAGTATTTT. As protein: CASDQGQGITDTQYF.

This chain links TRBV6-5 with TRBJ2-7; D gene ambiguous. The V end lost 0 bases, the J end lost 2 bases, and 5 bases lay between the germline ends. CDR1 and CDR2 from the germline V gene are MNHEY and SVGAGI. This CDR3 is 13 amino acids long. The CDR3 region is CASSYSVTYEQYF. In DNA form, the CDR3 reads TGTGCCAGCAGTTACTCTGTTACCTACGAGCAGTACTTC.

This clone was detected only a few times. Here the CDR3 reads CASSPAQGAVKSDGYTF. The CDR3 DNA reads as TGTGCCAGCAGCCCAGCACAGGGGGCGGTAAAGTCGGATGGCTACACCTTC. The V gene is TRBV11-1, the J gene TRBJ1-2; 9 bases match TRBD1. This CDR3 has 17 amino acids. Trimming removed 5 bases from V and 6 bases from J; junction bases left unmatched: 16. Germline V gene sequence: CDR1 SGHAT, CDR2 FQDESV (reference sequence).

This clone was seen a handful of times. V and J are TRBV6-6 and TRBJ1-3; D uncertain. V lost 0 bases and J 4 bases, leaving 4 bases between the germline ends. Germline V gene sequence: CDR1 MNHNY, CDR2 SVGAGI (reference sequence). The CDR3 totals 13 residues. CDR3 protein: CASSYSSGNTIYF. CDR3 bases: TGTGCCAGCAGTTACTCGTCGGGAAACACCATATATTTT.

The chain couples TRBV27 to TRBJ1-6, with TRBD1 identical over 7 bases. Germline values: CDR1 MNHEY, CDR2 SMNVEV (reference sequence). The V and J ends lost 3 bases and 7 bases, in that order; junction bases with no gene match: 12. This CDR3 has 17 amino acids. The CDR3 protein is CASSFGGQLRLNSPLHF. As DNA, the CDR3 is TGTGCCAGCAGTTTTGGGGGACAGCTAAGATTAAATTCACCCCTCCACTTT.

For this clone: Mismatch with germline at one junction end may stem from a read error. This chain links TRBV6-5 with TRBJ1-1; a possible D gene is TRBD1 (6 bases). The CDR3 totals 14 residues. Germline-derived CDR1 and CDR2 are MNHEY and SVGAGI. CDR3 sequence reads: CASSYSSRDTGAFF. CDR3 DNA sequence: TGTGCCAGCAGTTACTCGTCTAGGGACACTGGAGCTTTCTTT.

The gene calls are TRBV30 and TRBJ1-5, with D perhaps matching TRBD1 (5 bases). CDR1 and CDR2 from the germline V gene are GTSNPN and SVGIG (reference sequence). V was shortened by 5 bases and J by 4 bases, with 12 bases between the two germline ends. CDR3 length: 13 residues. For the CDR3, the DNA is TGTGCCTGGGGTATCGGGGGGAATCAGCCCCAGCATTTT. This sequence encodes CAWGIGGNQPQHF.

Only a few counts were recorded for this clone. The CDR3 loop reads CASSLGGQTVWAQETQYF. CDR3 bases: TGCGCCAGCAGCTTGGGGGGACAAACGGTATGGGCTCAGGAGACCCAGTACTTC. The chain employs TRBV5-1 and TRBJ2-5; D is perhaps TRBD1 (6 bases). V lost 0 bases, J lost 5 bases, and 23 bases lay in between. The CDR3 sequence is 18 residues long. Germline loops: CDR1 SGHRS, CDR2 YFSETQ.

V is TRBV11-2 and J is TRBJ2-7; D unclear. Deletions cut 1 base from V and 1 base from J, with 5 bases between. This CDR3 has 13 amino acids. Germline lookup yields CDR1 SGHAT and CDR2 FQNNGV. DNA of the CDR3: TGTGCCAGCAGCTTAGGTCGGTCCTACGAGCAGTACTTC. Translated: CASSLGRSYEQYF.